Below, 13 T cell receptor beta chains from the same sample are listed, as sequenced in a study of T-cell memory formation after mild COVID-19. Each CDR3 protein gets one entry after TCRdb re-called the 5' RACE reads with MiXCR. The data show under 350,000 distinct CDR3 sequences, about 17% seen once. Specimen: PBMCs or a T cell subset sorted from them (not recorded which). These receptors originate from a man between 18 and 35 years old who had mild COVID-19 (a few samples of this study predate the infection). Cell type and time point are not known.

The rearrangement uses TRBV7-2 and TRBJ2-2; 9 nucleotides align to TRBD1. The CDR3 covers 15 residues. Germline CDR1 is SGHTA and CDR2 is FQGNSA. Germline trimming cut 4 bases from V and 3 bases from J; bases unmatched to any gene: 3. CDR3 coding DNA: TGTGCCAGCAGCTCCGGGACAGGGCACACCGGGGAGCTGTTTTTT. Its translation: CASSSGTGHTGELFF.

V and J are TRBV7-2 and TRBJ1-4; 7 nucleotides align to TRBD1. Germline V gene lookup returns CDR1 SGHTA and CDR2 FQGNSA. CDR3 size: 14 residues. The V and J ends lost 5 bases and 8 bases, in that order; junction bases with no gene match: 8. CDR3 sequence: CASSRDSPREKLFF. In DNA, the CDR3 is TGTGCCAGCAGCCGGGACAGTCCCAGGGAAAAACTGTTTTTT.

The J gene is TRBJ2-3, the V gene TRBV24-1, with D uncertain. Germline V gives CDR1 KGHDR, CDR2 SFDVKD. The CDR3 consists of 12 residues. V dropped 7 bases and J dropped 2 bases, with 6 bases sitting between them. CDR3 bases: TGTGCCACCAGGGGTTCCACAGATACGCAGTATTTT. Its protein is CATRGSTDTQYF.

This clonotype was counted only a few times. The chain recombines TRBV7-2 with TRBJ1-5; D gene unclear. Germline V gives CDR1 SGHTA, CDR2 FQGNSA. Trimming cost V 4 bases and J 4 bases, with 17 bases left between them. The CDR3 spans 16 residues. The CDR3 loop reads CASSYEGGRINQPQHF. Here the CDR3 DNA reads TGTGCCAGCAGCTACGAGGGCGGACGGATAAATCAGCCCCAGCATTTT.

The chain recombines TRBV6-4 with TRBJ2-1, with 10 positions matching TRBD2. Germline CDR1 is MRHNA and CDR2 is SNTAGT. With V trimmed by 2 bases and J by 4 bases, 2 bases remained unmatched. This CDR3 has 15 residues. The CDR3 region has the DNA TGTGCCAGCAGTGACACTAGCGGGGCATACAATGAGCAGTTCTTC. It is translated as CASSDTSGAYNEQFF.

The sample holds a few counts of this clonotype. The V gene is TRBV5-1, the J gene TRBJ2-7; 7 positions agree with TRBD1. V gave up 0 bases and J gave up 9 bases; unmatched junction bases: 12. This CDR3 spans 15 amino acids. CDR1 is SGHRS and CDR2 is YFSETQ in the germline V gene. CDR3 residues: CASSLAGGTEGGQYF. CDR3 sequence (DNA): TGCGCCAGCAGCTTGGCCGGTGGGACAGAAGGTGGGCAGTACTTC.

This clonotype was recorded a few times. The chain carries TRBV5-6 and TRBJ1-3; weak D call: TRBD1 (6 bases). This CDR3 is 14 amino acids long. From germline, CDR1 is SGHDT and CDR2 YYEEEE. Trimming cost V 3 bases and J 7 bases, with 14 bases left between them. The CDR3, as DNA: TGTGCCAGCAGCTGGGCGGGGGCCGGGAACACCATATATTTT. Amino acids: CASSWAGAGNTIYF.

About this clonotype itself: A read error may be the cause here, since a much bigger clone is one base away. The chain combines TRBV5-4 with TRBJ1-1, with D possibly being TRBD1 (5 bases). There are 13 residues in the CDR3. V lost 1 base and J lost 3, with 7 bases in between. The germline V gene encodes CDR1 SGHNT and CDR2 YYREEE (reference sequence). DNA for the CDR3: TGTGCCAGCAGCTTGATAGGGGACACTGAAGCTTTCTTT. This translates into CASSLIGDTEAFF. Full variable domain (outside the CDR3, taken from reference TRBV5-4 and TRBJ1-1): ETGVTQSPTHLIKTRGQQVTLRCSSQSGHNTVSWYQQALGQGPQFIFQYYREEENGRGNFPPRFSGLQFPNYSSELNVNALELDDSALYLCASSLIGDTEAFFGQGTRLTVV.

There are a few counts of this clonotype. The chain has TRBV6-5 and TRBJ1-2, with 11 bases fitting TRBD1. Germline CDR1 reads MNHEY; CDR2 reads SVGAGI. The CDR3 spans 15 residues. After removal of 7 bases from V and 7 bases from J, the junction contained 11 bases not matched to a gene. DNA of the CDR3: TGTGCCAGCAAGGTTCTCGGGACAGGGGGAGGTGGCTACACCTTC. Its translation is CASKVLGTGGGGYTF.

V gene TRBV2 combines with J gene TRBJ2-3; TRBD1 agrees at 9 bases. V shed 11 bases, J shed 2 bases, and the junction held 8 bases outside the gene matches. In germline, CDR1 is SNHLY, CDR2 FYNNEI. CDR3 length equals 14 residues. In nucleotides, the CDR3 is TGTGCCTGGGTCCGGGACAGGGCCACAGATACGCAGTATTTT. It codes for CAWVRDRATDTQYF.

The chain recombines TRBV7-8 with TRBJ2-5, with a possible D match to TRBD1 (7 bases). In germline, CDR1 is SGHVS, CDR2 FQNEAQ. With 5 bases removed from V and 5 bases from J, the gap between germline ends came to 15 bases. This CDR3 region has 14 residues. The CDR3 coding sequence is TGTGCCAGCAGCCCAGCGACAGGGAGGGAGACCCAGTACTTC. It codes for CASSPATGRETQYF.

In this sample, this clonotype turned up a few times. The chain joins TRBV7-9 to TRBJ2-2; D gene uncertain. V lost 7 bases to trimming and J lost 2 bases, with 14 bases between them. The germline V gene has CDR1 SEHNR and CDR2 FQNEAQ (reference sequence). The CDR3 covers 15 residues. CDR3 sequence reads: CASIPRGRNTGELFF. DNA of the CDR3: TGTGCCAGCATCCCGAGAGGTCGCAACACCGGGGAGCTGTTTTTT. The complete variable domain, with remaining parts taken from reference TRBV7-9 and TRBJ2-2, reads DTGVSQNPRHKITKRGQNVTFRCDPISEHNRLYWYRQTLGQGPEFLTYFQNEAQLEKSRLLSDRFSAERPKGSFSTLEIQRTEQGDSAMYLCASIPRGRNTGELFFGEGSRLTVL.

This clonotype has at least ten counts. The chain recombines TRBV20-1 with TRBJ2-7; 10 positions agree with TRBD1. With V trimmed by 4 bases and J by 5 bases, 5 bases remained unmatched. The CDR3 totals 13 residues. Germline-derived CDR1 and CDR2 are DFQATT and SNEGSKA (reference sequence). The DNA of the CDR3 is TGCAGTGCTATCGGGACAGGGGACCACGAGCAGTACTTC. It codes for CSAIGTGDHEQYF.